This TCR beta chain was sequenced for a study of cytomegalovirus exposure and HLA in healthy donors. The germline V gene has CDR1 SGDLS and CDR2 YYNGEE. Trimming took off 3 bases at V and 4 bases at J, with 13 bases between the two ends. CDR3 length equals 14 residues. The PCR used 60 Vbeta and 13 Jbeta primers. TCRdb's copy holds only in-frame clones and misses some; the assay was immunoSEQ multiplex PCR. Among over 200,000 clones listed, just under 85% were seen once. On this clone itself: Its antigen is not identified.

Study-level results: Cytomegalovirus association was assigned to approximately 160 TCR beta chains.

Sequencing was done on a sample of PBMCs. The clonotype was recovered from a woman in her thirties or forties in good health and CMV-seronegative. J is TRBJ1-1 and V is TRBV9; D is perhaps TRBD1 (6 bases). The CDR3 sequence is CASSARAGVTEAFF. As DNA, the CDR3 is TGTGCCAGCAGCGCCAGAGCAGGGGTCACTGAAGCTTTCTTT.